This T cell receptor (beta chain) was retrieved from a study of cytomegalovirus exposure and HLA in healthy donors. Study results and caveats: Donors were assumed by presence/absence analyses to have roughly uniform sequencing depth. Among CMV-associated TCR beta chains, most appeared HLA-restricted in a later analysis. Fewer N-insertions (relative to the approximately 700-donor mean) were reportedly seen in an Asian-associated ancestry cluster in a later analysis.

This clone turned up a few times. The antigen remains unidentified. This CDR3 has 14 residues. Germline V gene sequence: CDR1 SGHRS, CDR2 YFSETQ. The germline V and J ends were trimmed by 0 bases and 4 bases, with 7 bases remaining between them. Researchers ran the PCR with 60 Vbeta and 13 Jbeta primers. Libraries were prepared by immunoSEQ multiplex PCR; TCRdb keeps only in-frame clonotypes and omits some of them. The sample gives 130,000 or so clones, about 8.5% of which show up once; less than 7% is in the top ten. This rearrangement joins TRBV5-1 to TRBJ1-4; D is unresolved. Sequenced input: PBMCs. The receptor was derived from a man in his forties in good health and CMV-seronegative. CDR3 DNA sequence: TGCGCCAGCAGCTTGGGGCAGAATAATGAAAAACTGTTTTTT. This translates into CASSLGQNNEKLFF. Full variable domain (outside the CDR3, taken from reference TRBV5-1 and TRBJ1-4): KAGVTQTPRYLIKTRGQQVTLSCSPISGHRSVSWYQQTPGQGLQFLFEYFSETQRNKGNFPGRFSGRQFSNSRSEMNVSTLELGDSALYLCASSLGQNNEKLFFGSGTQLSVL.